What follows describes a single TCR beta chain. The assay was immunoSEQ multiplex PCR, and TCRdb's table has in-frame clones only and misses some. There are about 52,000 clones in the sample; about nine tenths occur only once, and more than 0.15% lies in the top ten. This specimen comes from a study of T cell changes during pregnancy in multiple sclerosis. Germline trimming cut 4 bases from V and 2 bases from J; bases unmatched to any gene: 8. The CDR3 spans 16 residues. From germline, CDR1 is SGDLS and CDR2 YYNGEE. The sample in question was CD4+ T cells from peripheral blood mononuclear cells, obtained after pregnancy. The J gene is TRBJ2-3, the V gene TRBV9, with 9 nucleotides matching TRBD1. This clonotype was sampled from a female donor in good health, enrolled as a control in a pregnancy study. The CDR3 DNA reads TGTGCCAGCAGCCCTTTAGGGACAGGGAACACAGATACGCAGTATTTT. Translated: CASSPLGTGNTDTQYF.